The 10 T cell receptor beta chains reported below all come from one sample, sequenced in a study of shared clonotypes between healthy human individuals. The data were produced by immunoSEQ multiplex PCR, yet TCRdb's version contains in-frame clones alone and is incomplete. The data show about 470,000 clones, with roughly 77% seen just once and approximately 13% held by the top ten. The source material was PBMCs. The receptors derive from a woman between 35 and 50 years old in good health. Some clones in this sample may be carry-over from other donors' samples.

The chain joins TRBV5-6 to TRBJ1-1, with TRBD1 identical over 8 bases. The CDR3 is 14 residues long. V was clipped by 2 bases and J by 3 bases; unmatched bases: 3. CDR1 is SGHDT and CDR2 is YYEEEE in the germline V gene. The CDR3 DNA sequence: TGTGCCAGCAGCTTATGGGACAGGTACACTGAAGCTTTCTTT. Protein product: CASSLWDRYTEAFF.

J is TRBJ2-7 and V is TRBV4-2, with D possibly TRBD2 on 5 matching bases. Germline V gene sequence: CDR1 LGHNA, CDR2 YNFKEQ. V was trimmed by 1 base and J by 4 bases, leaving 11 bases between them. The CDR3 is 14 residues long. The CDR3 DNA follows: TGTGCCAGCAGCCAAGCGGCAACGGGGTACGAGCAGTACTTC. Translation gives CASSQAATGYEQYF.

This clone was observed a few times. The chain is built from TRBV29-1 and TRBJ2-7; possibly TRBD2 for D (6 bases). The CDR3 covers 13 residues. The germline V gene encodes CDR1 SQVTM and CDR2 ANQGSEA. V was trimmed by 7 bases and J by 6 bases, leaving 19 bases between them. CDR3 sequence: CSAQPGLRSEQYF. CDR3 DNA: TGCAGCGCCCAACCGGGACTGAGAAGCGAGCAGTACTTC.

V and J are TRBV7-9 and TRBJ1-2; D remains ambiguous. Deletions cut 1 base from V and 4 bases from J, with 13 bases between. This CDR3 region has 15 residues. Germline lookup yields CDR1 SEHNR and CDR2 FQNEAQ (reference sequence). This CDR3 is CASSLGEAASYGYTF. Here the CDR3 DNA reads TGTGCCAGCAGCTTAGGGGAGGCGGCATCCTATGGCTACACCTTC.

DNA for the CDR3: TGTGCCAGCAGTGCGATCAGGGGGCCCTATGGCTACACCTTC. This codes for CASSAIRGPYGYTF. The chain recombines TRBV6-1 with TRBJ1-2; TRBD1 matches 8 bases. The junction had 5 bases not matched to a gene; V was cut back by 4 bases and J by 4 bases. The CDR3 sequence is 14 residues long. Germline CDR1 and CDR2: MNHNS and SASEGT.

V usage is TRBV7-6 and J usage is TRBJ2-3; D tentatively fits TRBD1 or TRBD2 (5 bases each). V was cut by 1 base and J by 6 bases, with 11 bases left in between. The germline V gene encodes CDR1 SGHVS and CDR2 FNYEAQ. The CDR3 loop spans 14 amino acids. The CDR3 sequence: CASSLVGGMDTQYF. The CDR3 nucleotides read TGTGCCAGCAGCTTAGTTGGGGGTATGGATACGCAGTATTTT.

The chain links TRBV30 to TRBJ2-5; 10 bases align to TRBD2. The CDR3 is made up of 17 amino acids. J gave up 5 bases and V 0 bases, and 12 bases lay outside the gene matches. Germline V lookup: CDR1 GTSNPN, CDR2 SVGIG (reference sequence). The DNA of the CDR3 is TGTGCCTGGAGTGTAGGCCTATCTCTTAGCGGGAGGGAGACCCAGTACTTC. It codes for CAWSVGLSLSGRETQYF.

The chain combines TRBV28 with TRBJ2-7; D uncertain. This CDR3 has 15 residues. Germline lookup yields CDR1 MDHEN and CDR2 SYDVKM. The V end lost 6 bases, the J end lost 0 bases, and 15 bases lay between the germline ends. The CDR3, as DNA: TGTGCCAGCAGCCTACCCCGGACGGTCTCCTACGAGCAGTACTTC. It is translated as CASSLPRTVSYEQYF.

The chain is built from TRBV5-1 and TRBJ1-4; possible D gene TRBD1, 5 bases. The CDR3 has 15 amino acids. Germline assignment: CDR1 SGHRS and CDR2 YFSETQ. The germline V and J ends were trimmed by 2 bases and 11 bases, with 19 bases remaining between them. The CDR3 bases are TGCGCCAGCAGCTTTGGGACGGCAGGGCAGAGGAAACTGTTTTTT. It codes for CASSFGTAGQRKLFF.

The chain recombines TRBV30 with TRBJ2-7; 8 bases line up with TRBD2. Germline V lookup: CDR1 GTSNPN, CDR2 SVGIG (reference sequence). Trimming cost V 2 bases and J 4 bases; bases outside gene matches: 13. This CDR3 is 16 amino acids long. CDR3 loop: CAWSTPLSGKRYEQYF. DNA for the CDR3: TGTGCCTGGAGTACCCCACTTAGCGGGAAGAGGTACGAGCAGTACTTC.